This TCR beta chain was sequenced during a study of T cell responses to AZD1222 COVID-19 vaccine. The trim removed 3 bases at V and 6 bases at J, leaving 10 bases unmatched. CDR3 length: 15 residues. CDR1 is MNHEY and CDR2 is SMNVEV in the germline V gene (reference sequence). Clones were sequenced by immunoSEQ multiplex PCR, and TCRdb holds only the in-frame ones, with some missing. Here the sample spans some 130,000 clones, about 92% being singletons. The source of this sequence is an adult who received the AZD1222 COVID-19 vaccine. This chain connects TRBV27 to TRBJ1-1; 7 bases match TRBD1. The source material was peripheral blood, sampled 28 days after the second AZD1222 dose. CDR3 nucleotide sequence: TGTGCCAGCAGTTTGAGGTGGGACAGCTGGTCTGAAGCTTTCTTT. Translating it yields CASSLRWDSWSEAFF.